Listed below are T cell receptor beta chains from one sample, sequenced in a study of control samples from healthy donors and cancer patients. Sequenced by immunoSEQ multiplex PCR; TCRdb stores in-frame clones only, minus some. The sample lists over 65,000 clones; less than 95% were seen once. Sequencing was performed on blood. The source is a woman aged 40-49 years in good health. Each CDR3 is given with its conserved first and last residue. A D gene is named only where the DNA matches it firmly. Clone size appears in some rows only: once, few, many, or a class for an expanded clone.

length | D | size | J | V | CDR3 | DNA
16 | NA | NA | TRBJ1-5 | TRBV19 | CASLGHGIYSNQPQHF | TGTGCCAGTTTGGGACACGGGATCTATAGCAATCAGCCCCAGCATTTT
15 | NA | NA | TRBJ2-1 | TRBV3-1/TRBV3-2 | CASSQWQTSEREQFF | TGTGCCAGCAGCCAGTGGCAGACTAGTGAACGTGAGCAGTTCTTC
12 | NA | NA | TRBJ2-7 | TRBV18 | CASSPYIYEQYF | TGTGCCAGCTCTCCATATATCTACGAGCAGTACTTC
18 | NA | NA | TRBJ1-1 | TRBV5-1 | CASSGGIRPLVQDTEAFF | TGCGCCAGCAGTGGGGGCATACGGCCCCTAGTCCAGGACACTGAAGCTTTCTTT
18 | NA | NA | TRBJ2-4 | TRBV3-1/TRBV3-2 | CASSQDRTHPGPKNIQYF | TGTGCCAGCAGCCAAGATCGGACCCACCCAGGTCCCAAAAACATTCAGTACTTC
14 | NA | NA | TRBJ1-2 | TRBV9 | CASSVADGSYGYTF | TGTGCCAGCAGCGTAGCTGACGGCTCTTATGGCTACACCTTC
15 | TRBD1 | NA | TRBJ1-1 | TRBV4-1 | CASSQVKGGATEAFF | TGCGCCAGCAGCCAAGTGAAAGGGGGCGCGACTGAAGCTTTCTTT
14 | NA | NA | TRBJ1-1 | TRBV7-9 | CASSSVRGDTEAFF | TGTGCCAGCAGTTCCGTGAGGGGGGACACTGAAGCTTTCTTT
14 | NA | NA | TRBJ2-1 | TRBV20-1 | CSASSQGRYNEQFF | TGCAGTGCTAGTAGCCAGGGCCGCTACAATGAGCAGTTCTTC
14 | NA | NA | TRBJ2-1 | TRBV2 | CASRSGVSYNEQFF | TGTGCCAGCAGGTCGGGGGTCTCCTACAATGAGCAGTTCTTC
14 | NA | NA | TRBJ2-2 | TRBV9 | CASSVDGTTGELFF | TGTGCCAGCAGCGTAGACGGAACGACCGGGGAGCTGTTTTTT
16 | TRBD1 | NA | TRBJ1-2 | TRBV28 | CASSDSTGGDRYGYTF | TGTGCCAGCAGCGACTCGACAGGGGGCGATCGGTATGGCTACACCTTC
15 | NA | NA | TRBJ2-7 | TRBV15 | CATSINLDWTYEQYF | TGTGCCACCAGCATCAATTTAGACTGGACCTACGAGCAGTACTTC
11 | NA | NA | TRBJ1-2 | TRBV30 | CAWKQNYGYTF | TGTGCCTGGAAACAAAACTATGGCTACACCTTC
15 | TRBD1 | NA | TRBJ2-1 | TRBV10-1 | CASSDRQGFFNEQFF | TGCGCCAGCAGTGATAGACAGGGTTTTTTTAATGAGCAGTTCTTC
13 | NA | NA | TRBJ1-1 | TRBV3-1/TRBV3-2 | CASSQGVDTEAFF | TGTGCCAGCAGCCAAGGGGTAGACACTGAAGCTTTCTTT
15 | TRBD1 | NA | TRBJ2-1 | TRBV19 | CASSIRTGVSNEQFF | TGTGCCAGTAGTATCCGGACAGGGGTTAGCAATGAGCAGTTCTTC
14 | NA | NA | TRBJ1-2 | TRBV19 | CASSIESGRGGYTF | TGTGCCAGTAGTATAGAGTCAGGACGCGGGGGTTACACCTTC
16 | TRBD1 | NA | TRBJ2-2 | TRBV24-1 | CATSDRTGGFTGELFF | TGTGCCACCAGTGACAGGACAGGGGGTTTCACCGGGGAGCTGTTTTTT
16 | NA | NA | TRBJ1-2 | TRBV5-1 | CASSLAYAGFDYGYTF | TGCGCCAGCAGCTTGGCCTACGCGGGGTTCGACTATGGCTACACCTTC
18 | TRBD2 | NA | TRBJ2-2 | TRBV5-1 | CASSLVLAGGPVTGELFF | TGCGCCAGCAGCTTGGTACTAGCGGGAGGGCCCGTCACCGGGGAGCTGTTTTTT
14 | TRBD2 | NA | TRBJ2-3 | TRBV6-5 | CAISLAARTDTQYF | TGTGCCATCTCGCTAGCGGCGAGAACAGATACGCAGTATTTT
13 | NA | NA | TRBJ1-1 | TRBV7-3 | CASSPQMNTEAFF | TGTGCCAGCAGTCCCCAGATGAACACTGAAGCTTTCTTT
15 | NA | NA | TRBJ1-4 | TRBV9 | CASSPRQAPNEKLFF | TGTGCCAGCAGCCCACGACAGGCTCCTAATGAAAAACTGTTTTTT
14 | NA | NA | TRBJ2-7 | TRBV30 | CAWTHGWEPLEQYF | TGTGCCTGGACTCATGGCTGGGAACCCCTCGAGCAGTACTTC
14 | NA | NA | TRBJ1-1 | TRBV6-1 | CANSEQGHSTEAFF | TGTGCCAACAGTGAACAGGGTCATAGCACTGAAGCTTTCTTT
15 | TRBD1 | NA | TRBJ2-2 | TRBV19 | CASRTGTGESGELFF | TGTGCCAGTAGGACCGGGACAGGGGAGTCCGGGGAGCTGTTTTTT
13 | NA | NA | TRBJ2-7 | TRBV2 | CASMYSNSYEQYF | TGTGCCAGCATGTACAGTAACTCCTACGAGCAGTACTTC
14 | TRBD1 | once | TRBJ2-1 | TRBV4-3 | CASSQHRGPTEQFF | TGCGCCAGCAGCCAACACAGGGGGCCCACTGAGCAGTTCTTC
14 | TRBD1 | NA | TRBJ1-1 | TRBV6-2/TRBV6-3 | CASSYGTENTEAFF | TGTGCCAGCAGTTACGGGACAGAAAACACTGAAGCTTTCTTT
17 | TRBD1 | NA | TRBJ2-7 | TRBV4-1 | CASSQDLAWTGIYEQYF | TGCGCCAGCAGCCAAGATCTCGCTTGGACAGGGATCTACGAGCAGTACTTC
14 | TRBD1 | NA | TRBJ2-2 | TRBV28 | CASRQGRNTGELFF | TGTGCCAGCAGACAGGGGCGGAACACCGGGGAGCTGTTTTTT
15 | TRBD1 | NA | TRBJ1-4 | TRBV5-5 | CASSSTGGTNEKLFF | TGTGCCAGCAGCTCTACAGGGGGGACTAATGAAAAACTGTTTTTT
14 | NA | NA | TRBJ1-2 | TRBV24-1 | CATSDLRADYGYTF | TGTGCCACCAGTGATCTCAGGGCGGACTATGGCTACACCTTC
12 | NA | NA | TRBJ2-2 | TRBV12-3/TRBV12-4 | CASKGGAGELFF | TGTGCCAGCAAGGGGGGGGCCGGGGAGCTGTTTTTT
14 | NA | NA | TRBJ2-3 | TRBV10-1 | CASSEERAADTQYF | TGCGCCAGCAGTGAAGAGAGGGCTGCAGATACGCAGTATTTT
16 | NA | NA | TRBJ2-1 | TRBV10-3 | CAISVSSGTLVGGQFF | TGTGCCATCAGTGTTTCTTCCGGGACTCTCGTCGGGGGGCAGTTCTTC
15 | NA | NA | TRBJ2-3 | TRBV7-8 | CASSLKGGSTDTQYF | TGTGCCAGCAGCTTAAAAGGGGGGAGCACAGATACGCAGTATTTT
17 | TRBD1 | NA | TRBJ1-5 | TRBV18 | CASSRGTGDLRNQPQHF | TGTGCCAGCTCACGAGGGACAGGGGATCTGCGCAATCAGCCCCAGCATTTT
11 | NA | NA | TRBJ2-7 | TRBV12-3/TRBV12-4 | CASSFRGKQYF | TGTGCCAGCAGTTTCCGAGGGAAGCAGTACTTC
13 | TRBD1 | NA | TRBJ2-7 | TRBV18 | CASSPTGFHEQYF | TGTGCCAGCTCACCGACAGGGTTCCACGAGCAGTACTTC
12 | NA | NA | TRBJ1-1 | TRBV11-2 | CAGTLNGAEAFF | TGTGCCGGGACCTTGAACGGGGCTGAAGCTTTCTTT
15 | NA | NA | TRBJ1-3 | TRBV28 | CASSFGVLAGNTIYF | TGTGCCAGCAGTTTCGGAGTTTTGGCTGGAAACACCATATATTTT
14 | NA | NA | TRBJ2-2 | TRBV27 | CASSEKTLAGELFF | TGTGCCAGCAGTGAGAAGACCCTGGCCGGGGAGCTGTTTTTT
13 | NA | NA | TRBJ1-4 | TRBV6-1 | CASSDILREKLFF | TGTGCCAGCAGTGATATTCTTAGGGAAAAACTGTTTTTT
12 | NA | NA | TRBJ1-2 | TRBV27 | CASSLDGRGYTF | TGTGCCAGCAGTTTAGACGGCCGTGGCTACACCTTC
14 | TRBD2 | NA | TRBJ2-1 | TRBV7-9 | CASKSLAGDGEQFF | TGTGCCAGCAAGTCCCTAGCGGGAGACGGTGAGCAGTTCTTC
13 | NA | NA | TRBJ2-2 | TRBV15 | CATSREIAGELFF | TGTGCCACCAGCAGAGAGATTGCCGGGGAGCTGTTTTTT
13 | NA | NA | TRBJ1-3 | TRBV5-4 | CASSFYSGNTIYF | TGTGCCAGCAGCTTTTACTCTGGAAACACCATATATTTT
12 | NA | NA | TRBJ1-1 | TRBV6-6 | CASSYSTGEAFF | TGTGCCAGCAGTTACTCGACAGGTGAAGCTTTCTTT
16 | TRBD2 | NA | TRBJ2-3 | TRBV7-2 | CASSWASGRESDTQYF | TGTGCCAGCAGCTGGGCTAGCGGGAGGGAATCAGATACGCAGTATTTT
15 | NA | NA | TRBJ1-2 | TRBV27 | CASSLRLDNNYGYTF | TGTGCCAGCAGTTTAAGGTTGGATAACAACTATGGCTACACCTTC